The rows below give T cell receptor beta chains drawn from one sample of a study of shared clonotypes between healthy human individuals. TCRdb's table, derived via immunoSEQ multiplex PCR, lists solely in-frame clones and lacks some. This sample yields under 300,000 clones, of which 65% are seen a single time; 8.5% to 14% belongs to the top ten. Sequenced: memory CD4+ T cells sorted from blood. The receptors originated from a man under 40 in good health. CDR3s include the opening cysteine and the closing phenylalanine or tryptophan. Each record gives: J gene, D gene, V gene, clone size, CDR3 DNA, CDR3 protein. D genes are given only for firm matches. The size of a clone is reported for some rows only, either as once, few or many, or as a class for expanded clones.

TRBJ2-7,.,TRBV5-4,.,TGTGCCAGCAGCTTGGAACTAGGGAGCTCCTACGAGCAGTACTTC,CASSLELGSSYEQYF
TRBJ2-5,.,TRBV5-5,.,TGTGCCAGCAGCTTTTGGGACGGCCAAGAGACCCAGTACTTC,CASSFWDGQETQYF
TRBJ1-1,TRBD1,TRBV7-2,few,TGTGCCAGCAGTCTGGGGACAGGGTTCACTGAAGCTTTCTTT,CASSLGTGFTEAFF
TRBJ2-7,TRBD1,TRBV5-5,.,TGTGCCAGCAGCTTAACAGGGGGCGGCTACGAGCAGTACTTC,CASSLTGGGYEQYF
TRBJ2-5,TRBD2,TRBV4-2,few,TGTGCCAGCAGCCAAGCATCCCGGACTAGCGGATTTAAGACCCAGTACTTC,CASSQASRTSGFKTQYF
TRBJ2-7,.,TRBV6-5,.,TGTGCCAGCAGCTCGGTTCGGGCTCCCTACGAGCAGTACTTC,CASSSVRAPYEQYF
TRBJ2-7,.,TRBV7-2,.,TGTGCCAGCAGCTTTCTTGGCGGCGTCGAGCAGTACTTC,CASSFLGGVEQYF
TRBJ2-7,.,TRBV28,.,TGTGCCAGCACGCAGGGAACCGGTAAAGTCGAGCAGTACTTC,CASTQGTGKVEQYF
TRBJ2-3,TRBD2,TRBV9,.,TGTGCCAGCAGCGCCGGGACTAGCTTAGGGGTAGATACGCAGTATTTT,CASSAGTSLGVDTQYF
TRBJ2-3,TRBD2,TRBV28,.,TGTGCCAGCAGTTTGGCGGGAGTGGAAGCAGATACGCAGTATTTT,CASSLAGVEADTQYF
TRBJ2-1,.,TRBV7-9,once,TGTGCCAGCAGCTCCTCCCGGGAGCAGTTCTTC,CASSSSREQFF